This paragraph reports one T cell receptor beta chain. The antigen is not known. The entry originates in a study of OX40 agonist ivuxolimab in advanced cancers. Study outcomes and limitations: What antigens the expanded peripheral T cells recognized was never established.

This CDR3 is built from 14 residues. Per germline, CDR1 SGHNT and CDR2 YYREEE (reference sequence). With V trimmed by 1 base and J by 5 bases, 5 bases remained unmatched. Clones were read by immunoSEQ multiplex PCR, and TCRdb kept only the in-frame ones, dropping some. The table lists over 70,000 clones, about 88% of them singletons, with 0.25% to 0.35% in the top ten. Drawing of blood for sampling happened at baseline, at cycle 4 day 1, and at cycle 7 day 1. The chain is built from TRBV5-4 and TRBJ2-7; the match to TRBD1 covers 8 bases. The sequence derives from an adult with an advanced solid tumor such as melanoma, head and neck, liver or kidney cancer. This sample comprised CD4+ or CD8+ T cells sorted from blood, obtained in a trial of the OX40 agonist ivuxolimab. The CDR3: CASSLQGAGNEQYF. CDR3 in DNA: TGTGCCAGCAGCTTGCAGGGGGCGGGAAACGAGCAGTACTTC.